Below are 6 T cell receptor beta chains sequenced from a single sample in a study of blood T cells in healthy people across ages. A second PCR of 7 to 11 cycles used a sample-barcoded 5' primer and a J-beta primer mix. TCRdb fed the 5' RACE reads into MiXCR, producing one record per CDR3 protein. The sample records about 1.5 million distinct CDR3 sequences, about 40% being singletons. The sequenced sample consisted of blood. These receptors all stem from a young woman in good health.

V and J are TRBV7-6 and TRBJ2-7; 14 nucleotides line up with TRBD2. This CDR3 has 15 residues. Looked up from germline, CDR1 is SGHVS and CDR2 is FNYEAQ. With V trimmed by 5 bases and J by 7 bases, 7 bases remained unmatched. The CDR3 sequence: CASSPGTSGSLEQYF. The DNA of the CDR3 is TGTGCCAGCAGCCCCGGGACTAGCGGGAGCCTAGAGCAGTACTTC.

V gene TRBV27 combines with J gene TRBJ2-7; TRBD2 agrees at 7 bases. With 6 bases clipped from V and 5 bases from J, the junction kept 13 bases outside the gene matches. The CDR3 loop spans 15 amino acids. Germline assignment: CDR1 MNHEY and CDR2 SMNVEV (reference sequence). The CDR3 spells CASSNESGTINEQYF. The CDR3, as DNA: TGTGCCAGCAGCAACGAATCCGGGACTATCAACGAGCAGTACTTC.

This CDR3 reads CAIGAGREAKSTDTQYF. CDR3 nucleotide sequence: TGTGCCATCGGGGCGGGGCGGGAGGCCAAGAGTACAGATACGCAGTATTTT. This chain uses TRBV10-3 with TRBJ2-3, with 8 bases aligning to TRBD2. With 8 bases clipped from V and 3 bases from J, the junction kept 16 bases outside the gene matches. Per the germline V gene, CDR1 is ENHRY and CDR2 is SYGVKD. The CDR3 contains 17 residues.

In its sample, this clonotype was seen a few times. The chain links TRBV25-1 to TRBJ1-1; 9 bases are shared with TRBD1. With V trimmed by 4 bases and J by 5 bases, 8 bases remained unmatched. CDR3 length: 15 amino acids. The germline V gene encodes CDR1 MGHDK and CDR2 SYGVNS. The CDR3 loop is CASSVNTGGWTEAFF. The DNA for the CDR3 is TGTGCCAGCAGTGTCAACACAGGGGGCTGGACTGAAGCTTTCTTT.

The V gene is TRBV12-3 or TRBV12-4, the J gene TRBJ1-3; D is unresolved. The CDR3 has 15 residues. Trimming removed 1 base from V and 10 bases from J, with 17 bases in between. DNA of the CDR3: TGTGCCAGCAGTTTAGTCCGGGTTATCGCTTCGACCATATATTTT. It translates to CASSLVRVIASTIYF.

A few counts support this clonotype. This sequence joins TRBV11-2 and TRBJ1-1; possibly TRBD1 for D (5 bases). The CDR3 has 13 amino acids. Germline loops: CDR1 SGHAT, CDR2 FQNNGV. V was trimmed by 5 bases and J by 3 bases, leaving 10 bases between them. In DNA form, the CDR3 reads TGTGCCAGCAGCCCCCGGGACTACACTGAAGCTTTCTTT. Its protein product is CASSPRDYTEAFF. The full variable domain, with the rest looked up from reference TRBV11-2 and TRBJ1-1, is EAGVAQSPRYKIIEKRQSVAFWCNPISGHATLYWYQQILGQGPKLLIQFQNNGVVDDSQLPKDRFSAERLKGVDSTLKIQPAKLEDSAVYLCASSPRDYTEAFFGQGTRLTVV.